This TCR beta chain was recorded in a study of early T cells in non-severe SARS-CoV-2 infection. TCRdb reprocessed the 5' RACE reads via MiXCR and lists one record per CDR3 protein. The sample lists about 31,000 distinct CDR3 sequences; around 5% were seen once. The CDR3 consists of 13 residues. Trimming removed 6 bases at V and 0 bases at J, with 9 bases between. Per the germline V gene, CDR1 is MGHRA and CDR2 is YSYEKL. The source of this sequence is an adult who was a healthcare worker with PCR-confirmed SARS-CoV-2 infection or an uninfected control (not recorded which). The V and J genes are TRBV4-1 and TRBJ2-7; a weak D match, TRBD2 (5 bases). Material: whole blood. CDR3 sequence (DNA): TGCGCCAGCAGTCATCGGGACTCCTACGAGCAGTACTTC. It codes for CASSHRDSYEQYF.